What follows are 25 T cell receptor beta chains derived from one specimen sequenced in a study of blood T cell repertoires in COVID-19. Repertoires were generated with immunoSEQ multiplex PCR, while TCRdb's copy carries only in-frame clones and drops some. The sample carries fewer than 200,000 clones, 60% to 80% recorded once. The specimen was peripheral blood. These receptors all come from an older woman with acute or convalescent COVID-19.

This CDR3 is CASSLAKAGGTGYTF. CDR3 in DNA: TGCGCCAGCAGCTTGGCCAAGGCAGGGGGAACCGGCTACACCTTC. This chain links TRBV5-1 with TRBJ1-2; 7 bases fit TRBD1. Germline V gene data show CDR1 as SGHRS and CDR2 as YFSETQ. The CDR3 loop spans 15 amino acids. Trimming at V came to 0 bases and at J to 8 bases, leaving 10 bases not matched to a gene.

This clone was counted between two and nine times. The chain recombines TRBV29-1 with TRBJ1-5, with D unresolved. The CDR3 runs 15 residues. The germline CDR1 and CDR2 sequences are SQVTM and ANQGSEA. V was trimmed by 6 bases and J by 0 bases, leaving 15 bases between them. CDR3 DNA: TGCAGCGTCGGACTTTCTGGTAATAGCAATCAGCCCCAGCATTTT. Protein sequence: CSVGLSGNSNQPQHF.

CDR3 loop: CASSPTGLGGGEQFF. CDR3 DNA sequence: TGTGCCAGCAGTCCAACGGGACTAGGAGGAGGTGAGCAGTTCTTC. This rearrangement joins TRBV6-6 to TRBJ2-1; 8 nucleotides align to TRBD2. This CDR3 contains 15 residues. CDR1 and CDR2 from the germline V gene are MNHNY and SVGAGI (reference sequence). V shed 5 bases and J 9 bases; nucleotides not matched to a gene: 12.

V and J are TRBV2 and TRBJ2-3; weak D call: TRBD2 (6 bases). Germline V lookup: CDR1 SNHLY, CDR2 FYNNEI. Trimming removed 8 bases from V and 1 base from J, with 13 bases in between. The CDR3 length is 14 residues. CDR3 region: CASGRGVRTDTQYF. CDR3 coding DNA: TGTGCCAGCGGGCGGGGTGTACGCACAGATACGCAGTATTTT.

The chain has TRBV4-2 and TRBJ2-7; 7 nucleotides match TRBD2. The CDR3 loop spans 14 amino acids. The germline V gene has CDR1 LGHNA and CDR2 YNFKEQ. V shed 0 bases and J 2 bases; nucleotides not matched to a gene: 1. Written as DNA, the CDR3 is TGTGCCAGCAGCCAAGAGGGGACTACCTACGAGCAGTACTTC. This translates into CASSQEGTTYEQYF.

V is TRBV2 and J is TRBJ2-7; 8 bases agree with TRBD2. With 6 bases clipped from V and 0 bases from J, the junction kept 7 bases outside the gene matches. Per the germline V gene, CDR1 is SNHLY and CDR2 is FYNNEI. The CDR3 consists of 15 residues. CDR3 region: CASRTRSGSSYEQYF. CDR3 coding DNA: TGTGCCAGCAGGACCCGAAGCGGGAGCTCCTACGAGCAGTACTTC.

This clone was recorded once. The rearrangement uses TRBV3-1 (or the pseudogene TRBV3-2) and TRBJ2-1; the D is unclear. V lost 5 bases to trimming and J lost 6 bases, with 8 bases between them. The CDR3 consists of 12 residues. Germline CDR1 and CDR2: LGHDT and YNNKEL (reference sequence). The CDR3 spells CASSSRRNEQFF. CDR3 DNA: TGTGCCAGCAGCTCTAGACGCAATGAGCAGTTCTTC.

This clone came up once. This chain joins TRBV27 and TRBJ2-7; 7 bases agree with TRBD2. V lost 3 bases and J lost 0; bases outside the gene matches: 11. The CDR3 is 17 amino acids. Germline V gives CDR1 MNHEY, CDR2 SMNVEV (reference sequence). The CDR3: CASSLLVGGGISYEQYF. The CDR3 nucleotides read TGTGCCAGCAGTTTGCTGGTTGGGGGGGGAATCTCCTACGAGCAGTACTTC.

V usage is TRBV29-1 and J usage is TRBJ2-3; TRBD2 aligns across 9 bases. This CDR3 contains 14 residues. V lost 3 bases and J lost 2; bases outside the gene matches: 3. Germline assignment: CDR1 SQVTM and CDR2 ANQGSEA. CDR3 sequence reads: CSVDPSGTTDTQYF. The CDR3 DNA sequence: TGCAGCGTTGACCCTAGCGGGACCACAGATACGCAGTATTTT.

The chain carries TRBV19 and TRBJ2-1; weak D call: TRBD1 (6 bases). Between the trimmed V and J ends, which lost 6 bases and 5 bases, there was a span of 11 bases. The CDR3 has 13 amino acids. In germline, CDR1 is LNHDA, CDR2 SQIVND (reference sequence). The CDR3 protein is CASSVRGNNEQFF. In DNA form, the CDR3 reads TGTGCCAGTAGCGTCAGGGGTAACAATGAGCAGTTCTTC.

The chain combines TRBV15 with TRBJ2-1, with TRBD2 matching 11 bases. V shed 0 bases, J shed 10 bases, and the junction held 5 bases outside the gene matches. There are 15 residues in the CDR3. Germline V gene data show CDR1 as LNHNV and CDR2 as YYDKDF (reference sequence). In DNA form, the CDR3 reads TGTGCCACCAGCAGAGACGGGACTAGCGGCTTGGAGCAGTTCTTC. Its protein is CATSRDGTSGLEQFF.

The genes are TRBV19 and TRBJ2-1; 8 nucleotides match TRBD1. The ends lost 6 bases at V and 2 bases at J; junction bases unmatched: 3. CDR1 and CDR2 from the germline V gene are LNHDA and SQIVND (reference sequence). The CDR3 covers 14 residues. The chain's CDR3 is CASSGTGTYNEQFF. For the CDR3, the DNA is TGTGCCAGTAGCGGGACAGGTACCTACAATGAGCAGTTCTTC.

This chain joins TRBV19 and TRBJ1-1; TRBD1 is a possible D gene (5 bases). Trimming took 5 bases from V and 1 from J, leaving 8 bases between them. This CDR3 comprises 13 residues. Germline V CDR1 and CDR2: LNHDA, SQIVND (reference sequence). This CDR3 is CASSFDRNTEAFF. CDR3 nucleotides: TGTGCCAGTAGTTTTGACAGGAACACTGAAGCTTTCTTT.

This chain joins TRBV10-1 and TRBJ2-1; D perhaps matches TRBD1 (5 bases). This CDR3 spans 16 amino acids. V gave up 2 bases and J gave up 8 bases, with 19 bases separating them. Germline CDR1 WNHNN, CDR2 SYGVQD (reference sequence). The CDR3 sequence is CASSEARTQAPDEQFF. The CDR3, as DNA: TGCGCCAGCAGTGAGGCAAGGACACAGGCTCCTGATGAGCAGTTCTTC.

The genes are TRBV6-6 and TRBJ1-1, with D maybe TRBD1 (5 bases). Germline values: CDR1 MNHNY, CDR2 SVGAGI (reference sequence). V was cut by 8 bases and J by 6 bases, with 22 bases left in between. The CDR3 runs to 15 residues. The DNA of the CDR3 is TGTGCCAGCTATAGAAGATACCTTGGGGCGGCTGAAGCTTTCTTT. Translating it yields CASYRRYLGAAEAFF.

CDR3 residues: CASSFDSQTRVLAGDKAQETQYF. The CDR3 DNA reads TGTGCCAGCAGCTTTGACAGCCAAACTCGGGTCCTAGCGGGAGATAAGGCTCAAGAGACCCAGTACTTC. J is TRBJ2-5 and V is TRBV12-1; the listed D gene, TRBD2, was not tested against the DNA. TRBV12-1 constitutes a pseudogene. This CDR3 has 23 amino acids.

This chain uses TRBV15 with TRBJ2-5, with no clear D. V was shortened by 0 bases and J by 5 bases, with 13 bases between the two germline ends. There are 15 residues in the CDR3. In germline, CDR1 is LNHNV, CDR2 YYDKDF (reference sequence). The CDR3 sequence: CATSRDPGLTETQYF. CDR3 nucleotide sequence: TGTGCCACCAGCAGAGATCCCGGTCTTACGGAGACCCAGTACTTC.

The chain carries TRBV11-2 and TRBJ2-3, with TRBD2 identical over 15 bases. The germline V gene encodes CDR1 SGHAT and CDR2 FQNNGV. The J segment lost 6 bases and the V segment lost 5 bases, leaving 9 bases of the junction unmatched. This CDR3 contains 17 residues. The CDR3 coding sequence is TGTGCCAGCAGCCGGTTAGGGGGGACTAGCGGGAGGGATACGCAGTATTTT. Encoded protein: CASSRLGGTSGRDTQYF.

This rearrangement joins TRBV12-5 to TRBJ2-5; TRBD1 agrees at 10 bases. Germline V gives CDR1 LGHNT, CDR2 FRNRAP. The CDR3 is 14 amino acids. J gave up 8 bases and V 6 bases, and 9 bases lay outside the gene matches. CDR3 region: CASGPGQGGKTQYF. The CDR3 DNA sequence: TGTGCTAGTGGCCCTGGACAGGGGGGGAAAACCCAGTACTTC.

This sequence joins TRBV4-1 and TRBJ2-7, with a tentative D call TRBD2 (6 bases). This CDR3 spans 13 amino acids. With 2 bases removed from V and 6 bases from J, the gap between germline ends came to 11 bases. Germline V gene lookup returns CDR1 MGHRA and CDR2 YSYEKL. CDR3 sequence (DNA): TGCGCCAGCAGCCAAAGACTAGAGGGCGAGCAGTACTTC. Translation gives CASSQRLEGEQYF.

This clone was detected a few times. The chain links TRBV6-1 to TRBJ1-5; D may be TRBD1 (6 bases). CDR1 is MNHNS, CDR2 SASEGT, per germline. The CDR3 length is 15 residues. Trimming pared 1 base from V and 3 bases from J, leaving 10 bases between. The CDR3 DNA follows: TGTGCCAGCAGTGAAGGGCAGGGGCACAATCAGCCCCAGCATTTT. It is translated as CASSEGQGHNQPQHF.

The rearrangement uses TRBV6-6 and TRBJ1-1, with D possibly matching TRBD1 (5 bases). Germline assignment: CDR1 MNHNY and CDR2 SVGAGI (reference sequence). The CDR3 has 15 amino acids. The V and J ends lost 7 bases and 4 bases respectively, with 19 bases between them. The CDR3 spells CASMGGMSGRTEAFF. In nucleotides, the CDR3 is TGTGCCAGCATGGGGGGGATGAGTGGCCGCACTGAAGCTTTCTTT.

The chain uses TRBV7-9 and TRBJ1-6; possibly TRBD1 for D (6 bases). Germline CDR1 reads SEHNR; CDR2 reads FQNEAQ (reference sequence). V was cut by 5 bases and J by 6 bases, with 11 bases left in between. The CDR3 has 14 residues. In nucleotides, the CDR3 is TGTGCCAGCAGCCCTGGACAGACTAATTCACCCCTCCACTTT. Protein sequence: CASSPGQTNSPLHF.

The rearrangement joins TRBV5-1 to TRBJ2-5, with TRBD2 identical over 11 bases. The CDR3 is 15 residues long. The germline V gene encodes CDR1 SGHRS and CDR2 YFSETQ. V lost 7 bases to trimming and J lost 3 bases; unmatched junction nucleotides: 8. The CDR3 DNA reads TGCGCCAGCGCCCTTGTTAGCGGGAGGGAAGAGACCCAGTACTTC. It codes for CASALVSGREETQYF.

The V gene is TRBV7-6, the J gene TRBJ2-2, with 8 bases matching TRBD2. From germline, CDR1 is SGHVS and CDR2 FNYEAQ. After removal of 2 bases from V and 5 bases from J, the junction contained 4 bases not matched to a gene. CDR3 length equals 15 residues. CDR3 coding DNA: TGTGCCAGCAGCTTACACACGGGAGGGACCGGGGAGCTGTTTTTT. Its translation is CASSLHTGGTGELFF.